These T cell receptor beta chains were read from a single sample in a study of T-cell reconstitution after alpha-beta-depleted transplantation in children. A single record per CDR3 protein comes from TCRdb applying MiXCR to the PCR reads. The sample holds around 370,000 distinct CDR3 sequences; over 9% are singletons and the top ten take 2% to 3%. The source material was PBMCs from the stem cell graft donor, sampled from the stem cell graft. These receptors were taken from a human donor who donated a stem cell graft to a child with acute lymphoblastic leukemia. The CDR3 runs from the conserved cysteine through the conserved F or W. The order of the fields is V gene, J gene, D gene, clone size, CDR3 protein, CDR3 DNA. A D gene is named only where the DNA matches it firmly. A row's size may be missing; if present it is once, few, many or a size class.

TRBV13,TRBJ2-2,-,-,CASSHFDRRGTGELFF,TGTGCCAGCAGCCATTTCGACAGGCGAGGAACCGGGGAGCTGTTTTTT
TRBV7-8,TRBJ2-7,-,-,CASSLTQGWEQYF,TGTGCCAGCAGCTTAACTCAGGGGTGGGAGCAGTACTTC
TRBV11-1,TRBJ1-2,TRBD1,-,CASSLTGTGAHYGYTF,TGTGCCAGCAGCTTAACCGGGACAGGGGCCCACTATGGCTACACCTTC
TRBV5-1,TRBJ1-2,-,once,CASSLATGVMDGYTF,TGCGCCAGCAGCTTGGCCACGGGGGTAATGGACGGCTACACCTTC
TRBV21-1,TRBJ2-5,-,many,CASSNPSERETQYF,TGTGCCAGCAGCAACCCCAGCGAGCGAGAGACCCAGTACTTC
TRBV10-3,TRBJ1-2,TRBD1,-,CAIKQGGTAYYGYTF,TGTGCCATCAAGCAGGGGGGGACAGCATACTATGGCTACACCTTC
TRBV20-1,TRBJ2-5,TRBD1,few,CSAIRATGAGETQYF,TGCAGTGCTATTAGGGCTACAGGGGCGGGAGAGACCCAGTACTTC
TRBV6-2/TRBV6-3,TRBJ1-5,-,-,CASSYVVGAPQHF,TGTGCCAGCAGTTATGTTGTCGGGGCTCCCCAGCATTTT
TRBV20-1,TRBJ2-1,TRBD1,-,CSAQGAHRYEQFF,TGCAGTGCCCAGGGGGCGCATCGTTATGAGCAGTTCTTC
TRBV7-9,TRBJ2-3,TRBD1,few,CASSLPGQVYTDTQYF,TGTGCCAGCAGCTTGCCGGGACAGGTGTACACAGATACGCAGTATTTT
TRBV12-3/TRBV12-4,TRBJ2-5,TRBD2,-,CASSLYAETGGRGAQYF,TGTGCCAGCAGTTTATATGCGGAGACGGGGGGAAGAGGCGCCCAGTACTTC
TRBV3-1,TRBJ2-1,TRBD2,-,CASSPRSGLGDNEQFF,TGTGCCAGCAGCCCGAGATCGGGACTAGGGGACAATGAGCAGTTCTTC
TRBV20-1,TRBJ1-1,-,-,CSASPGTFQEPEAFF,TGCAGTGCTAGTCCCGGGACGTTCCAGGAACCTGAAGCTTTCTTT
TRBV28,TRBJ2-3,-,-,CASSYSEIGTDTQYF,TGTGCCAGCAGTTATTCTGAGATTGGGACGGATACGCAGTATTTT
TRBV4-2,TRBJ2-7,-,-,CASSQEAAPVTYEQYF,TGTGCCAGCAGCCAAGAGGCAGCTCCCGTTACCTACGAGCAGTACTTC
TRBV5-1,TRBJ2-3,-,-,CASSVGTALGDTQYF,TGCGCCAGCAGCGTTGGGACGGCACTCGGGGATACGCAGTATTTT
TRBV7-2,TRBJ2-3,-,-,CASSFGGATADTQYF,TGTGCCAGCAGCTTCGGAGGGGCTACAGCGGATACGCAGTATTTT
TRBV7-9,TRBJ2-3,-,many,CASSQTTDTQYF,TGTGCCAGCAGCCAGACCACAGATACGCAGTATTTT
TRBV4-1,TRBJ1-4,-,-,CATQTTETNEKLFF,TGCGCCACCCAAACCACAGAGACTAATGAAAAACTGTTTTTT
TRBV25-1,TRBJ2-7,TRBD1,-,CASSETLHRGLGEQYF,TGTGCCAGCAGTGAAACACTCCACAGGGGTCTGGGAGAGCAGTACTTC
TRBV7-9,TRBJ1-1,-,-,CASSFATGAEAFF,TGTGCCAGCAGCTTCGCGACGGGCGCTGAAGCTTTCTTT
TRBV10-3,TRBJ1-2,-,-,CAISGDGLYGYTF,TGTGCCATCAGTGGGGACGGGCTGTATGGCTACACCTTC
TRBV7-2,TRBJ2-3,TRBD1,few,CASSPRDSRTDTQYF,TGTGCCAGCAGCCCCCGGGACAGCCGCACAGATACGCAGTATTTT
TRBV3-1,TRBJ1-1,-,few,CASSQVLRANPHAEAFF,TGTGCCAGCAGCCAAGTTCTGCGGGCCAATCCACACGCTGAAGCTTTCTTT
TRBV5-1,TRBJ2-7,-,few,CASSLVAFPYEQYF,TGCGCCAGCAGCTTGGTAGCGTTCCCCTACGAGCAGTACTTC
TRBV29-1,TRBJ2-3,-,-,CSVTSGTDTQYF,TGCAGCGTTACCTCAGGGACCGATACGCAGTATTTT
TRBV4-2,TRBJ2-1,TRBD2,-,CASSLRTSGNNEQFF,TGTGCCAGCAGCCTTAGGACTAGCGGGAACAATGAGCAGTTCTTC
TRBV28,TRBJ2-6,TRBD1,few,CASSSRDRGRIGANVLTF,TGTGCCAGCAGTAGCCGGGACAGGGGGCGCATTGGGGCCAACGTCCTGACTTTC
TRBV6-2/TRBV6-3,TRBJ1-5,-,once,CASEEPGVYQPQHF,TGTGCCAGCGAGGAGCCAGGGGTTTATCAGCCCCAGCATTTT
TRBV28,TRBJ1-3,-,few,CASSWTVNSGNTIYF,TGTGCCAGCAGTTGGACAGTAAACTCTGGAAACACCATATATTTT
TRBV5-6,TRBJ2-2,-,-,CASSFGLYNTGELFF,TGTGCCAGCAGCTTCGGTCTTTACAACACCGGGGAGCTGTTTTTT
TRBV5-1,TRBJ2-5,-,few,CASSLEGRGETQYF,TGCGCCAGCAGCTTGGAGGGCAGGGGTGAGACCCAGTACTTC
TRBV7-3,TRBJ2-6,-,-,CASSLRHSSGANVLTF,TGTGCCAGCAGCTTACGCCACTCCTCCGGGGCCAACGTCCTGACTTTC
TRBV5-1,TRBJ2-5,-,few,CASSLEDSYETQYF,TGCGCCAGCAGCTTGGAAGACTCGTATGAGACCCAGTACTTC
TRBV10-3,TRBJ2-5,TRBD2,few,CAISEGVRASGRQETQYF,TGTGCCATCAGTGAGGGGGTTCGGGCTAGCGGGAGACAAGAGACCCAGTACTTC
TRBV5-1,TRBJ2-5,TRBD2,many,CASSPGTRGGETQYF,TGCGCCAGCAGCCCTGGGACTAGGGGAGGAGAGACCCAGTACTTC
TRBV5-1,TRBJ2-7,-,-,CASSSRRRSSYEQYF,TGCGCCAGCAGCTCCCGGAGGCGGAGCTCCTACGAGCAGTACTTC
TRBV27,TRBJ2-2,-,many,CASSLPGGVGRELFF,TGTGCCAGCAGTTTACCGGGGGGCGTAGGCAGGGAGCTGTTTTTT
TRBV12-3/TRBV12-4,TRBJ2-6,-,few,CASITGSGANVLTF,TGTGCCAGCATTACAGGGTCTGGGGCCAACGTCCTGACTTTC
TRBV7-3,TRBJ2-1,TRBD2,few,CASSLGGSGRPGVEQFF,TGTGCCAGCAGCTTAGGGGGAAGCGGGAGGCCAGGGGTTGAGCAGTTCTTC
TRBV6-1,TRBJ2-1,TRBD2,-,CASTVAGGVSYNEQFF,TGTGCCAGCACCGTAGCGGGGGGGGTCTCCTACAATGAGCAGTTCTTC
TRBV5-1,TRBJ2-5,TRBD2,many,CASSVTSGSAETQYF,TGCGCCAGCAGCGTAACTAGCGGGAGCGCAGAGACCCAGTACTTC
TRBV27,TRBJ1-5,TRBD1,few,CASSLVRGRKQPQHF,TGTGCCAGCAGTTTGGTCAGGGGGCGAAAGCAGCCCCAGCATTTT
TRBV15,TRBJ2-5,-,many,CATSRVEGFETQYF,TGTGCCACCAGCAGGGTGGAGGGGTTCGAGACCCAGTACTTC
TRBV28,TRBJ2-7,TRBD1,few,CASSPRQGAHEQYF,TGTGCCAGCAGTCCCCGACAGGGGGCCCACGAGCAGTACTTC
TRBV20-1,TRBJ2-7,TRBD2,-,CSGPDRLAGDYEQYF,TGCAGTGGACCTGACCGACTAGCGGGCGACTACGAGCAGTACTTC
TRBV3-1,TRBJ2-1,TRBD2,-,CASSNPGLAGVVPNEQFF,TGTGCCAGCAGCAACCCGGGACTAGCGGGAGTAGTACCGAATGAGCAGTTCTTC
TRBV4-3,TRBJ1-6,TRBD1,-,CASSQDDRGGSPLHF,TGCGCCAGCAGCCAGGACGACAGGGGTGGGTCACCCCTCCACTTT
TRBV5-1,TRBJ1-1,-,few,CASSLIPGARAAEAFF,TGCGCCAGCAGCTTGATTCCTGGGGCCAGGGCTGCTGAAGCTTTCTTT